One and the same sample provided the 27 T cell receptor beta chains below, sequenced in a study of CD4 T cells in relation to SARS-CoV-2 and coronaviruses. These receptors' antigens are unknown. Clones were read by immunoSEQ multiplex PCR, and TCRdb kept only the in-frame ones, dropping some. The sample shows about 21,000 clones, around 75% of them seen only once. Before the COVID-19 pandemic, during about 2010-2019, CD4+ T cells were taken from unexposed donors. The cells were cultured for 9 to 11 days before CD4+ T cells were isolated. The sequencing sample was made of CD4+ T cells from PBMCs, cultured in vitro. All receptors come from a human donor in good health.

V gene TRBV19 combines with J gene TRBJ2-7, with D perhaps matching TRBD2 (5 bases). Trimming cost V 7 bases and J 3 bases, with 19 bases left between them. The germline CDR1 and CDR2 sequences are LNHDA and SQIVND (reference sequence). This CDR3 spans 15 amino acids. The CDR3 is CASKVRSEGFYEQYF. The CDR3 coding sequence is TGTGCCAGTAAAGTCAGGTCAGAGGGCTTCTACGAGCAGTACTTC.

Only one count was recorded for this clone. The rearrangement links TRBV7-9 to TRBJ1-4, with D possibly matching TRBD1 (6 bases). Germline CDR1 SEHNR, CDR2 FQNEAQ (reference sequence). The CDR3 spans 14 residues. Trimming took 5 bases from V and 3 from J, leaving 10 bases between them. For the CDR3, the DNA is TGTGCCAGCAGCCAAGGACAGTCTAATGAAAAACTGTTTTTT. This sequence encodes CASSQGQSNEKLFF. Based on the CDR3 plus reference TRBV7-9 and TRBJ1-4, the full variable domain is DTGVSQNPRHKITKRGQNVTFRCDPISEHNRLYWYRQTLGQGPEFLTYFQNEAQLEKSRLLSDRFSAERPKGSFSTLEIQRTEQGDSAMYLCASSQGQSNEKLFFGSGTQLSVL.

This clone ranks as large (0.1 to 1%). V and J are TRBV7-9 and TRBJ1-1; no clear D gene. Deletions cut 1 base from V and 2 bases from J, with 8 bases between. The CDR3 consists of 14 residues. Germline CDR1 reads SEHNR; CDR2 reads FQNEAQ (reference sequence). This chain's CDR3 is CASSLELGNTEAFF. In DNA form, the CDR3 reads TGTGCCAGCAGCTTAGAGTTGGGAAACACTGAAGCTTTCTTT. The complete variable domain, with remaining parts taken from reference TRBV7-9 and TRBJ1-1, reads DTGVSQNPRHKITKRGQNVTFRCDPISEHNRLYWYRQTLGQGPEFLTYFQNEAQLEKSRLLSDRFSAERPKGSFSTLEIQRTEQGDSAMYLCASSLELGNTEAFFGQGTRLTVV.

The chain is built from TRBV29-1 and TRBJ2-2, with D possibly being TRBD2 (7 bases). Germline-derived CDR1 and CDR2 are SQVTM and ANQGSEA. Trimming stripped 7 bases from V and 3 bases from J, with 21 bases between. CDR3 length equals 16 residues. The DNA of the CDR3 is TGCAGCGGGGGGTCGGGGGCGGGAGAGGACACCGGGGAGCTGTTTTTT. As protein: CSGGSGAGEDTGELFF.

The gene calls are TRBV6-5 and TRBJ2-5, with 12 bases aligning to TRBD2. This CDR3 comprises 15 residues. J was trimmed by 4 bases and V by 6 bases; bases with no gene match: 6. Germline V CDR1 and CDR2: MNHEY, SVGAGI. Here the CDR3 reads CASRPGLAGLETQYF. DNA of the CDR3: TGTGCCAGCAGGCCTGGACTAGCGGGACTAGAGACCCAGTACTTC.

This clone has only one observation. The chain uses TRBV10-3 and TRBJ2-1; D is possibly TRBD1 or TRBD2 (5 bases each). V gave up 5 bases and J gave up 0 bases, with 14 bases separating them. This CDR3 contains 16 residues. The V gene's germline CDR1 is ENHRY and CDR2 SYGVKD. The CDR3 spells CAISSRDGSSYNEQFF. The CDR3 DNA reads as TGTGCCATCAGTTCGAGGGACGGATCCTCCTACAATGAGCAGTTCTTC.

The genes are TRBV30 and TRBJ2-3, with TRBD2 matching 8 bases. V was pared by 3 bases and J by 4 bases, with 6 bases of the junction left unmatched. Germline V gene lookup returns CDR1 GTSNPN and CDR2 SVGIG (reference sequence). This CDR3 comprises 14 residues. The DNA for the CDR3 is TGTGCCTGGAGAGGAACTAGCGGACCAGATACGCAGTATTTT. Protein sequence: CAWRGTSGPDTQYF. Looking up the rest from reference TRBV30 and TRBJ2-3 gives the full variable domain: SQTIHQWPATLVQPVGSPLSLECTVEGTSNPNLYWYRQAAGRGLQLLFYSVGIGQISSEVPQNLSASRPQDRQFILSSKKLLLSDSGFYLCAWRGTSGPDTQYFGPGTRLTVL.

This chain uses TRBV5-1 with TRBJ2-1; a weak D match, TRBD2 (5 bases). CDR3 length equals 15 residues. The ends were cut back, 5 bases at V and 3 bases at J, with 15 bases in the middle. Germline CDR1 reads SGHRS; CDR2 reads YFSETQ. The CDR3 is CASREGSSNYNEQFF. CDR3 nucleotide sequence: TGCGCCAGCAGAGAGGGTAGCAGCAACTACAATGAGCAGTTCTTC. Filled out from reference TRBV5-1 and TRBJ2-1, the complete variable domain reads KAGVTQTPRYLIKTRGQQVTLSCSPISGHRSVSWYQQTPGQGLQFLFEYFSETQRNKGNFPGRFSGRQFSNSRSEMNVSTLELGDSALYLCASREGSSNYNEQFFGPGTRLTVL.

The V and J genes are TRBV18 and TRBJ2-2; D remains unclear. The germline CDR1 and CDR2 sequences are KGHSH and LQKENI. Trimming shortened V by 2 bases and J by 8 bases, and 12 bases separated the two germline ends. This CDR3 has 14 residues. CDR3 region: CASSPRAVQGELFF. Here the CDR3 DNA reads TGTGCCAGCTCACCAAGGGCAGTTCAAGGGGAGCTGTTTTTT.

The chain recombines TRBV10-1 with TRBJ2-5; 10 nucleotides line up with TRBD2. This CDR3 region has 16 residues. The J segment lost 1 base and the V segment lost 11 bases, leaving 13 bases of the junction unmatched. Germline loops: CDR1 WNHNN, CDR2 SYGVQD (reference sequence). Here the CDR3 DNA reads TGCGCCCCCCCCCACCGGCTAGCGGGGGTCCAAGAGACCCAGTACTTC. It translates to CAPPHRLAGVQETQYF.

This rearrangement joins TRBV10-1 to TRBJ2-4, with D unresolved. In germline, CDR1 is WNHNN, CDR2 SYGVQD (reference sequence). The CDR3 extends over 14 amino acids. Trimming took off 3 bases at V and 0 bases at J, with 6 bases between the two ends. The CDR3 protein is CASSDDGAKNIQYF. CDR3 bases: TGCGCCAGCAGTGACGATGGAGCCAAAAACATTCAGTACTTC.

This clone was seen a handful of times. The chain links TRBV7-9 to TRBJ2-7, with TRBD1 matching 9 bases. Looked up from germline, CDR1 is SEHNR and CDR2 is FQNEAQ (reference sequence). V lost 4 bases and J lost 7; bases outside the gene matches: 5. CDR3 size: 13 residues. The CDR3 DNA reads TGTGCCAGCAGCTGGGACAGGGATCGGGAGCAGTACTTC. This sequence encodes CASSWDRDREQYF.

The gene calls are TRBV11-2 and TRBJ2-2; D unclear. This CDR3 has 12 residues. The V and J ends lost 3 bases and 4 bases respectively, with 3 bases between them. CDR1 SGHAT and CDR2 FQNNGV come from the germline V gene. CDR3 amino acids: CASSFGTGELFF. The CDR3 DNA sequence: TGTGCCAGCAGCTTTGGCACCGGGGAGCTGTTTTTT.

The chain uses TRBV29-1 and TRBJ2-1; TRBD2 matches 11 bases. The CDR3 loop spans 16 amino acids. Germline CDR1 is SQVTM and CDR2 is ANQGSEA. Unmatched junction bases numbered 9, after V lost 4 bases and J lost 4 bases. As DNA, the CDR3 is TGCAGCGTTGGGGTAGGGGGGACTAGCGGTTACAATGAGCAGTTCTTC. It translates to CSVGVGGTSGYNEQFF.

The rearrangement joins TRBV5-1 to TRBJ2-1; D ambiguous. The CDR3 covers 17 residues. V was pared by 4 bases and J by 7 bases, with 24 bases between. CDR1 and CDR2 (germline): SGHRS, YFSETQ. The CDR3 sequence is CASSKSLTPRTENEQFF. CDR3 nucleotide sequence: TGCGCCAGCAGCAAAAGCTTGACCCCGCGGACGGAAAATGAGCAGTTCTTC.

In this sample, this clone turned up a few times. CDR3 in amino acids: CASRGGLYNEQFF. CDR3 nucleotides: TGTGCCAGTCGGGGGGGCCTCTACAATGAGCAGTTCTTC. The chain carries TRBV19 and TRBJ2-1; 8 bases agree with TRBD2. The ends lost 8 bases at V and 3 bases at J; junction bases unmatched: 3. CDR1 is LNHDA, CDR2 SQIVND, per germline (reference sequence). The CDR3 runs 13 residues.

By frequency in the sample, this clone is medium-sized. Here the CDR3 DNA reads TGTGCCAGCAGCTTAGTTGGGGTTAATCAGCCCCAGCATTTT. Translation: CASSLVGVNQPQHF. The V gene is TRBV11-2, the J gene TRBJ1-5; D unresolved. Trimming pared 1 base from V and 4 bases from J, leaving 8 bases between. Germline V gene lookup returns CDR1 SGHAT and CDR2 FQNNGV. This CDR3 comprises 14 residues.

V usage is TRBV2 and J usage is TRBJ2-3; 12 positions agree with TRBD2. The J segment lost 5 bases and the V segment lost 9 bases, leaving 12 bases of the junction unmatched. Germline V CDR1 and CDR2: SNHLY, FYNNEI. The CDR3 is made up of 16 amino acids. The CDR3 nucleotides read TGTGCCAGTGGGCGTTGGACTAGCGGGAAAATAGATACGCAGTATTTT. The encoded protein is CASGRWTSGKIDTQYF.

The CDR3 is CATSDTPGTGSGELFF. CDR3 DNA: TGTGCCACCAGTGATACCCCCGGGACAGGGTCCGGGGAGCTGTTTTTT. The gene calls are TRBV24-1 and TRBJ2-2, with 9 positions matching TRBD1. Germline V CDR1 and CDR2: KGHDR, SFDVKD. Trimming at V came to 3 bases and at J to 6 bases, leaving 7 bases not matched to a gene. This CDR3 has 16 residues.

The chain uses TRBV6-2 or TRBV6-3 and TRBJ2-5; D is unclear. V gave up 2 bases and J gave up 1 base, with 17 bases separating them. From germline, CDR1 is MNHEY and CDR2 SVGEGT. The CDR3 is 17 residues long. CDR3 loop: CASSYPTASGTQETQYF. As DNA, the CDR3 is TGTGCCAGCAGTTACCCTACCGCATCAGGTACCCAAGAGACCCAGTACTTC.

The chain links TRBV7-3 to TRBJ2-5; the match to TRBD2 covers 8 bases. Germline trimming cut 1 base from V and 3 bases from J; bases unmatched to any gene: 19. Germline CDR1 SGHTA, CDR2 FQGTGA. This CDR3 contains 20 residues. CDR3: CASSLNSPQVEAGAEETQYF. The CDR3 region has the DNA TGTGCCAGCAGCTTAAATTCCCCCCAGGTGGAAGCGGGAGCGGAAGAGACCCAGTACTTC.

This rearrangement joins TRBV5-1 to TRBJ1-2; 8 nucleotides line up with TRBD1. The CDR3 totals 15 residues. Germline loops: CDR1 SGHRS, CDR2 YFSETQ. J gave up 2 bases and V 1 base, and 4 bases lay outside the gene matches. The CDR3 protein is CASSLTQGANYGYTF. The CDR3 DNA reads TGCGCCAGCAGCTTGACTCAGGGGGCAAACTATGGCTACACCTTC.

This chain joins TRBV2 and TRBJ2-7; the D gene is possibly TRBD2 (6 bases). Germline V CDR1 and CDR2: SNHLY, FYNNEI. The CDR3 totals 12 residues. The germline V and J ends were trimmed by 11 bases and 1 base, with 12 bases remaining between them. Here the CDR3 reads CAGVGGSYEQYF. The CDR3 DNA follows: TGTGCCGGTGTCGGGGGTTCCTACGAGCAGTACTTC.

This chain links TRBV29-1 with TRBJ2-3, with 11 bases identical to TRBD2. Germline CDR1 reads SQVTM; CDR2 reads ANQGSEA. CDR3 size: 14 residues. J gave up 5 bases and V 4 bases, and 5 bases lay outside the gene matches. DNA for the CDR3: TGCAGCGTTGTCCCTGGACTAGCGGGAGATACGCAGTATTTT. This codes for CSVVPGLAGDTQYF.

The V call is TRBV3-1 (or the pseudogene TRBV3-2), the J call TRBJ1-2; no reliable D call. Germline V gene data show CDR1 as LGHDT and CDR2 as YNNKEL (reference sequence). The CDR3 totals 14 residues. Trimming removed 1 base at V and 8 bases at J, with 14 bases between. The CDR3 DNA reads TGTGCCAGCAGCCAAGTAGCCCAGTATAACGGCTACACCTTC. Translation gives CASSQVAQYNGYTF.

V usage is TRBV2 and J usage is TRBJ2-7; possibly TRBD2 for D (5 bases). The germline V and J ends were trimmed by 4 bases and 0 bases, with 7 bases remaining between them. CDR3 length equals 13 residues. Germline CDR1 SNHLY, CDR2 FYNNEI. CDR3: CASSVSGSYEQYF. In DNA form, the CDR3 reads TGTGCCAGCAGTGTCAGCGGCTCCTACGAGCAGTACTTC.

This clone appeared a few times. The chain links TRBV19 to TRBJ1-1; perhaps TRBD1 as D (6 bases). The CDR3 runs to 15 residues. The ends were cut back, 7 bases at V and 0 bases at J, with 15 bases in the middle. CDR1 is LNHDA and CDR2 is SQIVND in the germline V gene (reference sequence). CDR3 nucleotide sequence: TGTGCCAGTACTCCCCAGGGGACAATGAACACTGAAGCTTTCTTT. Protein: CASTPQGTMNTEAFF.